The 16 T cell receptor beta chains presented below share a single source sample, sequenced in a study of blood T cell repertoires in COVID-19. The repertoire was sequenced with immunoSEQ multiplex PCR; TCRdb's copy has only in-frame clones and lacks some. Of around 140,000 clones in the sample, about 80% were seen once. What was sequenced was peripheral blood. All receptors come from a human donor in a cohort sampled during active COVID-19.

The V and J genes are TRBV18 and TRBJ2-5; TRBD2 might be the D (6 bases). In germline, CDR1 is KGHSH, CDR2 LQKENI. The CDR3 spans 15 residues. Between the trimmed V and J ends, which lost 4 bases and 3 bases, there was a span of 15 bases. CDR3 loop: CASSRRELGEETQYF. CDR3 sequence (DNA): TGTGCCAGCTCACGACGGGAGCTCGGAGAAGAGACCCAGTACTTC.

The chain joins TRBV7-8 to TRBJ2-3; D possibly corresponds to TRBD2 (7 bases). The CDR3 extends over 17 amino acids. Germline V gene lookup returns CDR1 SGHVS and CDR2 FQNEAQ. The V end was cut by 1 base, the J end by 0 bases, with 14 bases between. The CDR3 here is CASSLVGGGLSTDTQYF. For the CDR3, the DNA is TGTGCCAGCAGCTTAGTTGGGGGGGGGCTAAGCACAGATACGCAGTATTTT.

The V and J genes are TRBV3-1 (or the pseudogene TRBV3-2) and TRBJ2-3; possibly TRBD1 for D (6 bases). Germline V gives CDR1 LGHDT, CDR2 YNNKEL (reference sequence). This CDR3 spans 15 amino acids. V lost 1 base and J 4 bases, leaving 12 bases between the germline ends. CDR3 nucleotide sequence: TGTGCCAGCAGCCAAGGACCAGGGGCAGCAGATACGCAGTATTTT. It encodes CASSQGPGAADTQYF.

The J gene is TRBJ2-3, the V gene TRBV18; TRBD2 matches 10 bases. The length of the CDR3 is 16 residues. The germline V gene encodes CDR1 KGHSH and CDR2 LQKENI. With V trimmed by 8 bases and J by 1 base, 9 bases remained unmatched. Here the CDR3 reads CASALGLAGGTDTQYF. The CDR3 DNA is TGTGCCAGCGCCTTGGGGCTAGCGGGAGGCACAGATACGCAGTATTTT.

This clone was seen a single time. The chain links TRBV5-1 to TRBJ2-3; 14 nucleotides agree with TRBD2. Unmatched junction bases numbered 1, after V lost 3 bases and J lost 1 base. CDR3 length equals 16 residues. CDR1 SGHRS and CDR2 YFSETQ come from the germline V gene. CDR3 loop: CASSSTSGGGTDTQYF. In nucleotides, the CDR3 is TGCGCCAGCAGCTCGACTAGCGGGGGGGGCACAGATACGCAGTATTTT.

As for this clone: Other DNA sequences from this sample encode an identical CDR3 as well. The rearrangement links TRBV19 to TRBJ2-2; 10 bases map to TRBD1. The V and J ends lost 8 bases and 0 bases, in that order; junction bases with no gene match: 6. This CDR3 has 16 residues. Looked up from germline, CDR1 is LNHDA and CDR2 is SQIVND (reference sequence). The CDR3 sequence is CASRPGQGANTGELFF. The CDR3 DNA reads as TGTGCCAGTCGACCAGGACAGGGGGCGAACACCGGGGAGCTGTTTTTT.

The chain joins TRBV28 to TRBJ1-1; 7 bases map to TRBD1. Germline V gene data show CDR1 as MDHEN and CDR2 as SYDVKM. Trimming removed 7 bases from V and 2 bases from J; junction bases left unmatched: 7. The CDR3 is 14 amino acids. In DNA form, the CDR3 reads TGTGCCAGCACCAGACAGGGACCCAACACTGAAGCTTTCTTT. It yields the protein CASTRQGPNTEAFF.

J is TRBJ2-2 and V is TRBV6-5; 14 positions match TRBD2. The CDR3 length is 14 residues. Germline assignment: CDR1 MNHEY and CDR2 SVGAGI. V shed 10 bases, J shed 7 bases, and the junction held 5 bases outside the gene matches. The CDR3 DNA reads TGTGCCACCGAGGGACTAGCGGGAGTCGGGGAGCTGTTTTTT. Its translation is CATEGLAGVGELFF.

V gene TRBV2 combines with J gene TRBJ2-1; 12 bases match TRBD2. Germline V gene lookup returns CDR1 SNHLY and CDR2 FYNNEI. The CDR3 has 15 residues. V shed 4 bases and J 9 bases; nucleotides not matched to a gene: 7. The CDR3 nucleotides read TGTGCCAGCAGTGCTAGGACTAGCGGGATCAGTGAGCAGTTCTTC. Translating it yields CASSARTSGISEQFF.

CDR3 sequence reads: CASSQATEGFGYTF. CDR3 coding DNA: TGTGCCAGCAGCCAAGCAACAGAGGGTTTCGGCTACACCTTC. V usage is TRBV3-1 (or the pseudogene TRBV3-2) and J usage is TRBJ1-2; no clear D gene. CDR3 length equals 14 residues. The V gene's germline CDR1 is LGHDT and CDR2 YNNKEL (reference sequence). V was shortened by 1 base and J by 8 bases, with 14 bases between the two germline ends.

This chain connects TRBV18 to TRBJ1-1, with D perhaps TRBD1 (6 bases). The CDR3 contains 16 residues. The ends were cut back, 3 bases at V and 1 base at J, with 15 bases in the middle. The germline V gene encodes CDR1 KGHSH and CDR2 LQKENI. The CDR3 loop is CASSPDWTATNTEAFF. The CDR3 region has the DNA TGTGCCAGCTCACCCGATTGGACAGCTACGAACACTGAAGCTTTCTTT.

The J gene is TRBJ2-1, the V gene TRBV19; perhaps TRBD2 as D (6 bases). Germline lookup yields CDR1 LNHDA and CDR2 SQIVND (reference sequence). The CDR3 extends over 15 amino acids. The V end lost 7 bases, the J end lost 7 bases, and 20 bases lay between the germline ends. The CDR3 nucleotides read TGTGCCAGTACCCCCGGTGTCGTGGAGGGAAATGAGCAGTTCTTC. Residues: CASTPGVVEGNEQFF. The complete variable domain, with remaining parts taken from reference TRBV19 and TRBJ2-1, reads DGGITQSPKYLFRKEGQNVTLSCEQNLNHDAMYWYRQDPGQGLRLIYYSQIVNDFQKGDIAEGYSVSREKKESFPLTVTSAQKNPTAFYLCASTPGVVEGNEQFFGPGTRLTVL.

CDR3 in amino acids: CASLAGPGGNQPQHF. The CDR3 DNA is TGTGCCAGCCTTGCGGGACCGGGGGGCAATCAGCCCCAGCATTTT. V usage is TRBV6-6 and J usage is TRBJ1-5, with a possible D match to TRBD1 (5 bases). The V end lost 8 bases, the J end lost 2 bases, and 16 bases lay between the germline ends. From germline, CDR1 is MNHNY and CDR2 SVGAGI (reference sequence). This CDR3 has 15 amino acids.

J is TRBJ2-3 and V is TRBV23-1, with TRBD2 matching over 13 bases. TRBV23-1 is an ORF, with its function uncertain. The V segment lost 6 bases and the J segment 2 bases; nucleotides outside the gene matches: 14. This CDR3 comprises 19 residues. The CDR3 sequence is CASRCGTSGVNSYTDTQYF. The DNA of the CDR3 is TGCGCCAGCAGATGCGGGACTAGCGGGGTTAATTCCTACACAGATACGCAGTATTTT.

The J gene is TRBJ1-6, the V gene TRBV16; D unclear. The CDR3 loop spans 12 amino acids. Germline CDR1 KGHSY, CDR2 FQNENV. Trimming pared 4 bases from V and 14 bases from J, leaving 12 bases between. Written as DNA, the CDR3 is TGTGCCAGCAGCCGATTCCTAGAGGCCCTCCACTTT. It translates to CASSRFLEALHF.

The chain has TRBV27 and TRBJ2-1; unclear D gene. V was cut by 7 bases and J by 1 base, with 14 bases left in between. The CDR3 length is 15 residues. Germline V gene sequence: CDR1 MNHEY, CDR2 SMNVEV (reference sequence). The CDR3 coding sequence is TGTGCCAGCATGAGTTCCTTGTGGTCCTACAATGAGCAGTTCTTC. Residues: CASMSSLWSYNEQFF.